This T cell receptor beta chain was sequenced for a study of shared clonotypes between healthy human individuals. CDR1 is SEHNR, CDR2 FQNEAQ, per germline (reference sequence). The CDR3 extends over 12 amino acids. Trimming removed 5 bases at V and 8 bases at J, with 13 bases between. Both subsets, CD45RA+ naive and CD45RA-negative memory, were split from the CD4+ cells. General observations from the study: Shared across a handful of donors were around 5% of the naive CD4 clonotypes. Sorted-subset samples were not fully sequenced, rarefaction indicated. Limited genetic and exposure-history diversity came from having few donors.

Using immunoSEQ multiplex PCR, the repertoire was profiled, and TCRdb retains in-frame clones only, with some absent. The table lists 1.6 million or so clones, just under 99% of them singletons. To note about this clone: Antigen: not known.

This TCR was recovered from a man younger than 40 in good health. The sequencing sample was made of naive CD4+ T cells sorted from blood. Subset in this sample: CD45RA+ positively selected. The chain joins TRBV7-9 to TRBJ2-7; D is ambiguous. CDR3 coding DNA: TGTGCCAGCAGCCCCCACCTTTTACAGCAGTACTTC. Its protein is CASSPHLLQQYF.